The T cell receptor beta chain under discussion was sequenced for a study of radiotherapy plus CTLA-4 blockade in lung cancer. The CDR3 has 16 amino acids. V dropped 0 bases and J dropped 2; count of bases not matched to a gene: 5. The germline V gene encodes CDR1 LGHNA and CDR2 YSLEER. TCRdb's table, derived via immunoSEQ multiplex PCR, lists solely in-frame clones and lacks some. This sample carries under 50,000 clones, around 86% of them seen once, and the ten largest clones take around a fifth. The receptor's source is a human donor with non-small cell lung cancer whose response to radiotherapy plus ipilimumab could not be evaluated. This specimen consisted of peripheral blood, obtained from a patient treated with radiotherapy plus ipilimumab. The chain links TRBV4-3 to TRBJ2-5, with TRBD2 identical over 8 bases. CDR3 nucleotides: TGCGCCAGCAGCCAAGATTGGCGGGGGGCGCAAGAGACCCAGTACTTC. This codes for CASSQDWRGAQETQYF.